The source of this T cell receptor beta chain is a study of blood T cell repertoires in COVID-19. Background on the study: Material from acute and convalescent COVID-19 was sourced from the United States, Italy and Spain. Sources were T cells, B-cell-depleted T cells, or PBMCs; the material itself was cDNA or gDNA.

Original data processing: Amplification with reference gene primers provided the estimates of nucleated cell counts. TCRdb's table, derived via immunoSEQ multiplex PCR, lists solely in-frame clones and lacks some. The DNA was the basis for D and trimming; V, J and clone size are from that table. Of some 150,000 clones detected, 70% to 90% appear once; the ten largest clones hold about 3.1%. V was clipped by 4 bases and J by 3 bases; unmatched bases: 6. Germline-derived CDR1 and CDR2 are MGHRA and YSYEKL. CDR3 length: 14 residues. This rearrangement joins TRBV4-1 to TRBJ2-7; 7 bases agree with TRBD1. The sample was peripheral blood. The TCR was taken from a woman aged 40 to 55 with active or convalescent COVID-19. Here the CDR3 reads CASSPQDRIYEQYF. The CDR3 bases are TGCGCCAGCAGCCCTCAGGACAGGATCTACGAGCAGTACTTC.